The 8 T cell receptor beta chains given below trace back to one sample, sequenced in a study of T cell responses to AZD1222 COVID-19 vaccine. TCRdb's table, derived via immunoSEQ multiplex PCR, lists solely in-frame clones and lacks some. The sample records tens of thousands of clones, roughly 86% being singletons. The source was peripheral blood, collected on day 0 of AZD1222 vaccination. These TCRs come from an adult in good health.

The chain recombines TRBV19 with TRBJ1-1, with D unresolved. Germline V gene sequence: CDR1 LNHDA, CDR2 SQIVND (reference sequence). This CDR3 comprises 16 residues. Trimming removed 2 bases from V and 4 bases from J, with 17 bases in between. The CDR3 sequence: CASSIRLSGGSTEAFF. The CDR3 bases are TGTGCCAGTAGTATAAGACTCTCAGGTGGGAGCACTGAAGCTTTCTTT.

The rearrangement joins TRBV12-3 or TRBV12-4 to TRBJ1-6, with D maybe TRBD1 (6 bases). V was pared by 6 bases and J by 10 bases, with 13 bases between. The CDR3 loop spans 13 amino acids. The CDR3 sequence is CASRPGDWSPLHF. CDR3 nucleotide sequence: TGTGCCAGCAGACCAGGGGATTGGTCACCCCTCCACTTT.

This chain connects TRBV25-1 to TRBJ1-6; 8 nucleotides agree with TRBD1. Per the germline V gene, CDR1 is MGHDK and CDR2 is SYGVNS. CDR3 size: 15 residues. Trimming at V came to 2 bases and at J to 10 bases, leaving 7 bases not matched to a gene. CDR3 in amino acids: CASSEHGTGGSPLHF. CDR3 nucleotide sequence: TGTGCCAGCAGTGAACACGGGACAGGAGGATCACCCCTCCACTTT.

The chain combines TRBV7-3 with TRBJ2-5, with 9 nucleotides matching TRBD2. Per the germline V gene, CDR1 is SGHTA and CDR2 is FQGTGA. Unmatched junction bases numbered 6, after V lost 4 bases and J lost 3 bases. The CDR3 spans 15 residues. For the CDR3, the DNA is TGTGCCAGCAGCTCAACCGGGACTAGCAAAGAGACCCAGTACTTC. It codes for CASSSTGTSKETQYF.

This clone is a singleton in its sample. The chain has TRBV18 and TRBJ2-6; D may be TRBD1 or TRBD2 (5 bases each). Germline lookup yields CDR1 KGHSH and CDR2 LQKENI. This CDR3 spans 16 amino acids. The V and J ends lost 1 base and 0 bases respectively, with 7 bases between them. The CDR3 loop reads CASSPRDPSGANVLTF. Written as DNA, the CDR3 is TGTGCCAGCTCACCACGGGACCCCTCTGGGGCCAACGTCCTGACTTTC. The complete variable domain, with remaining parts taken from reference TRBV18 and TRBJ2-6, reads NAGVMQNPRHLVRRRGQEARLRCSPMKGHSHVYWYRQLPEEGLKFMVYLQKENIIDESGMPKERFSAEFPKEGPSILRIQQVVRGDSAAYFCASSPRDPSGANVLTFGAGSRLTVL.

The CDR3 nucleotides are TGTGCCAGCAGCAACGTAAACAGGGGAGCCTACAATGAGCAGTTCTTC. Protein sequence: CASSNVNRGAYNEQFF. The chain carries TRBV5-4 and TRBJ2-1, with 7 bases that match TRBD1. The J segment lost 2 bases and the V segment lost 4 bases, leaving 9 bases of the junction unmatched. This CDR3 contains 16 residues. Germline lookup yields CDR1 SGHNT and CDR2 YYREEE (reference sequence).

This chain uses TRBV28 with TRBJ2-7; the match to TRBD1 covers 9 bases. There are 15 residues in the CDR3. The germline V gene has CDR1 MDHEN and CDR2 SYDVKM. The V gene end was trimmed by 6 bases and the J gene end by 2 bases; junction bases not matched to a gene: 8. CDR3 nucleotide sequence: TGTGCCAGCAGGCTCCGGGACAGGGCAGCCTACGAGCAGTACTTC. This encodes CASRLRDRAAYEQYF.

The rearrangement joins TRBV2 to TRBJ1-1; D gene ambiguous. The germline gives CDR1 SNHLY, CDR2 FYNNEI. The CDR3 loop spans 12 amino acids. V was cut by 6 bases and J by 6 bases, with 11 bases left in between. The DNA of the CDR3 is TGTGCCAGCAGGGGATACTTAGCTGAAGCTTTCTTT. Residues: CASRGYLAEAFF.